This T cell receptor beta chain is from a study of cytomegalovirus exposure and HLA in healthy donors. To note about this clone: Antigen: not known.

Trimming removed 0 bases from V and 4 bases from J, with 5 bases in between. The CDR3 loop spans 12 amino acids. Per germline, CDR1 SGHRS and CDR2 YFSETQ. The PCR was carried out with 60 Vbeta primers and 13 Jbeta primers. The protocol was immunoSEQ multiplex PCR, while the TCRdb copy is restricted to in-frame clones and leaves out a portion. Of 130,000 or so clones in the sample, roughly 70% were seen once. General study findings and limits: Donors belonging to an Asian-associated ancestry cluster reportedly showed fewer N-insertions in productive TCRs than the roughly 700-donor mean, according to what a later analysis found. There were several of the most significant clusters that appeared linked to common viral pathogens in a later analysis.

This rearrangement joins TRBV5-1 to TRBJ2-7, with D perhaps matching TRBD1 (5 bases). The receptor comes from a man aged 18 to 30 in good health and CMV-seropositive. The sequencing sample was made of PBMCs. The CDR3 nucleotides read TGCGCCAGCAGCTTGGAGGGGTACGAGCAGTACTTC. It encodes CASSLEGYEQYF.